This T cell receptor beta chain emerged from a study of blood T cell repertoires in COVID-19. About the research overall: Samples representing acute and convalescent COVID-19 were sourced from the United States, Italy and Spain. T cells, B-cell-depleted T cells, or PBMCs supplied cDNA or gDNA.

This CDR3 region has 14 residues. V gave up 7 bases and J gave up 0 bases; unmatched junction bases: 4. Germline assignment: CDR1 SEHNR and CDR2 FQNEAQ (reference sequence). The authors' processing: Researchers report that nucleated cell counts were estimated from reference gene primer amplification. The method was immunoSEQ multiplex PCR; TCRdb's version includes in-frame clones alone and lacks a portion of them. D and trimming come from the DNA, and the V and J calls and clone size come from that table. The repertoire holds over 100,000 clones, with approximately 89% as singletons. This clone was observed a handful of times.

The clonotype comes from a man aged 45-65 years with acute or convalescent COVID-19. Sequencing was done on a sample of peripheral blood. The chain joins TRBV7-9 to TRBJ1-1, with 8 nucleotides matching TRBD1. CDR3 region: CASNLDRVNTEAFF. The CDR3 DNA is TGTGCCAGCAACTTGGACAGGGTGAACACTGAAGCTTTCTTT. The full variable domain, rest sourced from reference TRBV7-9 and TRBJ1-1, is DTGVSQNPRHKITKRGQNVTFRCDPISEHNRLYWYRQTLGQGPEFLTYFQNEAQLEKSRLLSDRFSAERPKGSFSTLEIQRTEQGDSAMYLCASNLDRVNTEAFFGQGTRLTVV.